The TCR beta chain under discussion was sequenced for a study of blood T cell repertoires in COVID-19. Study summary: Acute and convalescent COVID-19 samples came from the United States, Italy and Spain. Sources were T cells, B-cell-depleted T cells, or PBMCs; the material itself was cDNA or gDNA.

The V gene lost 8 bases and the J gene lost 6 bases, with 14 bases spanning the gap. The CDR3 totals 13 residues. CDR1 is LNHDA and CDR2 is SQIVND in the germline V gene (reference sequence). The protocol was immunoSEQ multiplex PCR, while the TCRdb copy is restricted to in-frame clones and leaves out a portion. The sample contains fewer than 250,000 clones, about 82% of which appear only once. The gene calls are TRBV19 and TRBJ1-5, with D possibly matching TRBD1 (5 bases). This receptor was identified in a woman in her 50s who had recovered from COVID-19. The sequenced sample consisted of PBMCs or T cells enriched from blood (not recorded which). DNA of the CDR3: TGTGCCAGTTGGGACTCCTCCTTTCAGCCCCAGCATTTT. Protein sequence: CASWDSSFQPQHF.